Presented here are 22 T cell receptor beta chains from one specimen sequenced in a study of blood T cell repertoires in COVID-19. Data came from immunoSEQ multiplex PCR; TCRdb stores just in-frame clones and leaves some out. The sample has 200,000 to 250,000 clones, over 75% seen once. The sample comprised PBMCs or T cells enriched from blood (not recorded which). These receptors all stem from a woman under 40 who had been exposed to COVID-19.

This rearrangement joins TRBV2 to TRBJ2-2; D remains ambiguous. CDR1 and CDR2 (germline): SNHLY, FYNNEI. Trimming stripped 5 bases from V and 5 bases from J, with 6 bases between. The CDR3 totals 12 residues. The CDR3 is CASSPVTGELFF. The CDR3 nucleotides are TGTGCCAGCAGTCCAGTTACCGGGGAGCTGTTTTTT.

This rearrangement joins TRBV5-4 to TRBJ1-1; D might be TRBD1 (6 bases). Germline V gene data show CDR1 as SGHNT and CDR2 as YYREEE (reference sequence). With 0 bases removed from V and 6 bases from J, the gap between germline ends came to 9 bases. This CDR3 comprises 13 residues. DNA for the CDR3: TGTGCCAGCAGCTTGGTGGGGGCGGCTGAAGCTTTCTTT. This codes for CASSLVGAAEAFF.

The chain links TRBV10-3 to TRBJ1-2; TRBD1 matches 9 bases. Trimming took 4 bases from V and 8 from J; bases not matched to a gene: 5. Germline V gene sequence: CDR1 ENHRY, CDR2 SYGVKD. The CDR3 runs 13 residues. The CDR3 bases are TGTGCCATCAGTGGCACAGGGGGCGTCGGCTACACCTTC. This translates into CAISGTGGVGYTF.

This chain joins TRBV24-1 and TRBJ2-2; tentative D call: TRBD1 (5 bases). Trimming left V 4 bases short and J 4 bases short, with 21 bases between. In germline, CDR1 is KGHDR, CDR2 SFDVKD. CDR3 size: 18 residues. The CDR3 protein is CATSDSYAWQGRTGELFF. The CDR3 nucleotides are TGTGCCACCAGTGACTCTTACGCGTGGCAGGGTCGCACCGGGGAGCTGTTTTTT.

V and J are TRBV5-4 and TRBJ1-1; no reliable D call. Per germline, CDR1 SGHNT and CDR2 YYREEE (reference sequence). With 0 bases removed from V and 4 bases from J, the gap between germline ends came to 10 bases. The length of the CDR3 is 14 residues. The DNA for the CDR3 is TGTGCCAGCAGCTTGGCTCCGAGAGGCACTGAAGCTTTCTTT. Translation gives CASSLAPRGTEAFF. The full variable domain, with the rest looked up from reference TRBV5-4 and TRBJ1-1, is ETGVTQSPTHLIKTRGQQVTLRCSSQSGHNTVSWYQQALGQGPQFIFQYYREEENGRGNFPPRFSGLQFPNYSSELNVNALELDDSALYLCASSLAPRGTEAFFGQGTRLTVV.

The chain couples TRBV18 to TRBJ2-1, with 11 positions matching TRBD2. The V gene end was trimmed by 7 bases and the J gene end by 5 bases; junction bases not matched to a gene: 4. CDR1 KGHSH and CDR2 LQKENI come from the germline V gene. The CDR3 spans 14 residues. The DNA for the CDR3 is TGTGCCAGCTTACTAGCGGGAGTCAACAATGAGCAGTTCTTC. It is translated as CASLLAGVNNEQFF.

The chain carries TRBV5-1 and TRBJ2-3, with a possible D match to TRBD2 (5 bases). CDR1 and CDR2 from the germline V gene are SGHRS and YFSETQ. V lost 1 base, J lost 2 bases, and 11 bases lay in between. The CDR3 runs 15 residues. CDR3 nucleotides: TGCGCCAGCAGCTTGTCCAAGAGGGTCACAGATACGCAGTATTTT. Amino acid sequence: CASSLSKRVTDTQYF.

The chain carries TRBV5-1 and TRBJ2-5; 12 bases match TRBD2. The CDR3 is made up of 17 amino acids. CDR1 and CDR2 (germline): SGHRS, YFSETQ. V gave up 0 bases and J gave up 4 bases; unmatched junction bases: 7. CDR3 region: CASSLGQTSGRGETQYF. The CDR3 region has the DNA TGCGCCAGCAGCTTGGGACAGACTAGCGGGAGAGGAGAGACCCAGTACTTC.

This clone was counted between two and nine times. The rearrangement uses TRBV6-1 and TRBJ2-6, with D hard to call. CDR1 is MNHNS, CDR2 SASEGT, per germline. The CDR3 is 15 amino acids. The germline V and J ends were trimmed by 3 bases and 0 bases, with 6 bases remaining between them. The CDR3 protein is CASSDQDSGANVLTF. In DNA form, the CDR3 reads TGTGCCAGCAGTGATCAGGACTCTGGGGCCAACGTCCTGACTTTC.

This chain joins TRBV5-1 and TRBJ2-7; possible D gene TRBD2, 5 bases. Deletions cut 4 bases from V and 4 bases from J, with 18 bases between. Germline lookup yields CDR1 SGHRS and CDR2 YFSETQ. The CDR3 sequence is 15 residues long. In DNA, the CDR3 is TGCGCCAGCAGCACGCGGACTGGCGGCCCTTACGAGCAGTACTTC. It yields the protein CASSTRTGGPYEQYF.

The V and J genes are TRBV5-1 and TRBJ2-4, with D perhaps TRBD2 (6 bases). Trimming shortened V by 2 bases and J by 1 base, and 13 bases separated the two germline ends. Germline CDR1 SGHRS, CDR2 YFSETQ. This CDR3 has 16 residues. The CDR3 bases are TGCGCCAGCAGCTTCCGGGGCGGGGAGGCCAAAAACATTCAGTACTTC. Encoded protein: CASSFRGGEAKNIQYF.

The V gene is TRBV2, the J gene TRBJ1-2, with D uncertain. The V gene's germline CDR1 is SNHLY and CDR2 FYNNEI. The CDR3 is made up of 13 amino acids. Trimming cost V 5 bases and J 4 bases, with 11 bases left between them. CDR3 coding DNA: TGTGCCAGCAGTATGAAAGCTACCTATGGCTACACCTTC. Its translation is CASSMKATYGYTF. Full variable domain (rest looked up from reference TRBV2 and TRBJ1-2): EPEVTQTPSHQVTQMGQEVILRCVPISNHLYFYWYRQILGQKVEFLVSFYNNEISEKSEIFDDQFSVERPDGSNFTLKIRSTKLEDSAMYFCASSMKATYGYTFGSGTRLTVV.

V is TRBV3-1 (or the pseudogene TRBV3-2) and J is TRBJ2-7; no clear D gene. The germline CDR1 and CDR2 sequences are LGHDT and YNNKEL (reference sequence). The CDR3 covers 13 residues. Trimming took off 1 base at V and 3 bases at J, with 7 bases between the two ends. The CDR3 nucleotides read TGTGCCAGCAGCCAAGTTGCTAGCTACGAGCAGTACTTC. The encoded protein is CASSQVASYEQYF.

The V and J genes are TRBV5-4 and TRBJ2-7, with D perhaps TRBD1 (5 bases). Trimming left V 0 bases short and J 4 bases short, with 14 bases between. Per germline, CDR1 SGHNT and CDR2 YYREEE (reference sequence). The CDR3 runs 15 residues. The CDR3 reads CASSLAFGQGYEQYF. CDR3 coding DNA: TGTGCCAGCAGCTTGGCTTTCGGGCAGGGATACGAGCAGTACTTC.

The chain links TRBV11-2 to TRBJ1-2; 8 positions match TRBD1. V trimming: 5 bases; J trimming: 7 bases; junction bases outside the gene matches: 3. In germline, CDR1 is SGHAT, CDR2 FQNNGV. There are 12 residues in the CDR3. The CDR3 loop reads CASSAQGAGYTF. The DNA for the CDR3 is TGTGCCAGCAGCGCCCAGGGGGCTGGCTACACCTTC.

V usage is TRBV21-1 and J usage is TRBJ2-1; the table gives TRBD1 as D, unverified against the DNA. TRBV21-1 is labeled a pseudogene. This CDR3 contains 15 residues. The CDR3 sequence: CASSKGVGQYNEQFF. The CDR3 DNA is TGTGCCAGCAGCAAAGGGGTCGGACAGTACAATGAGCAGTTCTTC.

V usage is TRBV24-1 and J usage is TRBJ1-5; D unresolved. The CDR3 has 14 amino acids. The V gene's germline CDR1 is KGHDR and CDR2 SFDVKD. The V end lost 1 base, the J end lost 1 base, and 4 bases lay between the germline ends. CDR3 loop: CATSDLESNQPQHF. CDR3 bases: TGTGCCACCAGTGATTTAGAGAGCAATCAGCCCCAGCATTTT.

The rearrangement links TRBV28 to TRBJ2-3; perhaps TRBD2 as D (6 bases). The CDR3 consists of 14 residues. Germline CDR1 MDHEN, CDR2 SYDVKM. V was trimmed by 2 bases and J by 1 base, leaving 7 bases between them. The CDR3 here is CASSLTGGTDTQYF. As DNA, the CDR3 is TGTGCCAGCAGTTTAACGGGGGGCACAGATACGCAGTATTTT.

The J gene is TRBJ2-7, the V gene TRBV10-2, with a weak D call TRBD2 (6 bases). The CDR3 runs 16 residues. Germline V gene data show CDR1 as WSHSY and CDR2 as SAAADI. Trimming pared 6 bases from V and 0 bases from J, leaving 18 bases between. CDR3 sequence reads: CASRDPGTARSYEQYF. CDR3 coding DNA: TGCGCCAGCAGAGACCCCGGGACTGCGCGCTCCTACGAGCAGTACTTC.

This rearrangement joins TRBV6-5 to TRBJ1-2; D remains ambiguous. Between the trimmed V and J ends, which lost 4 bases and 4 bases, there was a span of 13 bases. The CDR3 runs to 14 residues. Germline V lookup: CDR1 MNHEY, CDR2 SVGAGI. The CDR3 nucleotides are TGTGCCAGCAGTTCCCCGGAGGGCGCCTATGGCTACACCTTC. It is translated as CASSSPEGAYGYTF.

This clone appeared a single time. The rearrangement links TRBV6-2 or TRBV6-3 to TRBJ2-7; 10 bases align to TRBD1. The length of the CDR3 is 15 residues. CDR1 and CDR2 (germline): MNHEY, SVGEGT. V lost 2 bases, J lost 7 bases, and 8 bases stayed unmatched. CDR3 bases: TGTGCCAGCAGTTACCCCGGGACAGGGGCTGGTGAGCAGTACTTC. This encodes CASSYPGTGAGEQYF.

The chain has TRBV2 and TRBJ1-6; no clear D gene. The CDR3 is 12 amino acids. Trimming pared 3 bases from V and 9 bases from J, leaving 6 bases between. CDR1 is SNHLY, CDR2 FYNNEI, per germline. CDR3 region: CASSDPSSPLHF. CDR3 sequence (DNA): TGTGCCAGCAGTGATCCGTCTTCACCCCTCCACTTT.